This TCR beta chain originates from a study of blood T cell repertoires in COVID-19. About the research overall: The samples span acute and convalescent COVID-19 from the United States, Italy and Spain.

Method: immunoSEQ multiplex PCR; TCRdb's copy keeps in-frame clones and lacks some. Found here are under 200,000 clones, 84% of them singletons; the top ten hold roughly 13%. Germline values: CDR1 SGHTA, CDR2 FQGNSA. This CDR3 spans 14 amino acids. V gave up 3 bases and J gave up 0 bases, with 8 bases separating them. V and J are TRBV7-2 and TRBJ1-1; D is uncertain. The TCR was taken from a man younger than 35 with active or convalescent COVID-19. Sample: peripheral blood. This CDR3 reads CASSFTHMNTEAFF. CDR3 DNA: TGTGCCAGCAGCTTCACCCACATGAACACTGAAGCTTTCTTT.